Listed here are 27 T cell receptor beta chains from one sample, sequenced in a study of T cells after yellow fever vaccination. TCRdb reanalysed the 5' RACE reads using MiXCR and keeps one entry per CDR3 protein. The sample holds about 13,000 distinct CDR3 sequences; 4.9% are singletons and the top ten take 51%. Sequences were derived from PBMCs, either bulk or a sorted T-cell subset (CD4+, CD8+, memory, or dextramer-sorted; not recorded which), sampled 45 days after the yellow fever booster vaccination. The receptors were gathered from a man aged 25 to 40 who received the YFV17D yellow fever vaccine.

This clonotype has a count of ten or more. The V gene is TRBV10-3, the J gene TRBJ1-1, with D uncertain. Between the trimmed V and J ends, which lost 10 bases and 6 bases, there was a span of 21 bases. This CDR3 region has 14 residues. Germline V gives CDR1 ENHRY, CDR2 SYGVKD. The CDR3 spells CATRNINSPAEAFF. The CDR3 bases are TGTGCCACTAGAAATATCAACAGTCCTGCTGAAGCTTTCTTT.

At least ten counts were recorded for this clonotype. This chain uses TRBV5-1 with TRBJ2-1; 15 bases are shared with TRBD2. The CDR3 consists of 15 residues. V lost 4 bases to trimming and J lost 6 bases; unmatched junction nucleotides: 2. Germline CDR1 SGHRS, CDR2 YFSETQ. CDR3 nucleotide sequence: TGCGCCAGCAGCACGGGACTAGCGGGAGGCAATGAGCAGTTCTTC. Its protein product is CASSTGLAGGNEQFF.

For this clonotype: One end of the junction does not line up with germline, which may come from a read error. This sequence joins TRBV2 and TRBJ1-2; D is undetermined. The CDR3 length is 18 residues. CDR1 and CDR2 from the germline V gene are SNHLY and FYNNEI. Here the CDR3 DNA reads TGTGCCTGCAGTCCCGAGCCACTTCGAGAAGTTGGCATCTATGGCTACACCTTC. Amino acids: CACSPEPLREVGIYGYTF.

There are many counts of this clonotype. This sequence joins TRBV5-1 and TRBJ2-1, with 8 bases matching TRBD1. Germline V gene data show CDR1 as SGHRS and CDR2 as YFSETQ. The length of the CDR3 is 15 residues. J was trimmed by 8 bases and V by 2 bases; bases with no gene match: 9. The CDR3 DNA is TGCGCCAGCAGCTTAACCGGGACAGGAGTATATGAGCAGTTCTTC. Protein product: CASSLTGTGVYEQFF. Full variable domain (rest looked up from reference TRBV5-1 and TRBJ2-1): KAGVTQTPRYLIKTRGQQVTLSCSPISGHRSVSWYQQTPGQGLQFLFEYFSETQRNKGNFPGRFSGRQFSNSRSEMNVSTLELGDSALYLCASSLTGTGVYEQFFGPGTRLTVL.

This clonotype was seen repeatedly, ten times or more. DNA of the CDR3: TGTGCCAGCAGTTACTCTCTGGCGGGAGAGAGCACAGATACGCAGTATTTT. Translated: CASSYSLAGESTDTQYF. The genes are TRBV6-5 and TRBJ2-3; 7 bases are a match to TRBD2. The CDR3 has 17 residues. The ends lost 0 bases at V and 0 bases at J; junction bases unmatched: 6. Germline V gene sequence: CDR1 MNHEY, CDR2 SVGAGI.

This clonotype occurred many times. The chain is built from TRBV24-1 and TRBJ2-7; D possibly matches TRBD1 or TRBD2 (5 bases each). The germline V gene has CDR1 KGHDR and CDR2 SFDVKD. V was shortened by 4 bases and J by 0 bases, with 9 bases between the two germline ends. This CDR3 contains 14 residues. In nucleotides, the CDR3 is TGTGCCACCAGTGAGGCAGGGAGCTCCTACGAGCAGTACTTC. It encodes CATSEAGSSYEQYF.

The chain carries TRBV29-1 and TRBJ2-3; 10 bases are shared with TRBD1. CDR1 and CDR2 from the germline V gene are SQVTM and ANQGSEA. With 7 bases clipped from V and 3 bases from J, the junction kept 10 bases outside the gene matches. This CDR3 has 15 residues. This CDR3 reads CSATRTGGLTDTQYF. CDR3 in DNA: TGCAGCGCCACACGGACAGGGGGTTTGACAGATACGCAGTATTTT.

Ten or more counts support this clonotype. This chain uses TRBV3-1 with TRBJ2-7, with 7 bases fitting TRBD1. The CDR3 consists of 14 residues. V was pared by 6 bases and J by 2 bases, with 7 bases of the junction left unmatched. Germline CDR1 and CDR2: LGHDT and YNNKEL (reference sequence). The chain's CDR3 is CASSFTGETYEQYF. CDR3 DNA: TGTGCCAGCAGTTTCACAGGGGAAACCTACGAGCAGTACTTC.

This clonotype was seen repeatedly, ten times or more. CDR3 nucleotide sequence: TGCAGTGCGGGTCCTAACTACAATGAGCAGTTCTTC. This gives the protein CSAGPNYNEQFF. The chain has TRBV20-1 and TRBJ2-1; D gene uncertain. Germline lookup yields CDR1 DFQATT and CDR2 SNEGSKA (reference sequence). The CDR3 is 12 amino acids. V was pared by 6 bases and J by 3 bases, with 9 bases between.

This clonotype showed up many times. This chain connects TRBV29-1 to TRBJ2-3; D possibly corresponds to TRBD2 (5 bases). V lost 0 bases, J lost 2 bases, and 18 bases lay in between. The CDR3 length is 17 residues. Germline CDR1 is SQVTM and CDR2 is ANQGSEA. The CDR3 region has the DNA TGCAGCGTTGAAGAAAGGCGGCGGAGCGGATTCACAGATACGCAGTATTTT. It yields the protein CSVEERRRSGFTDTQYF.

There are many counts of this clonotype. The rearrangement joins TRBV3-1 to TRBJ2-5; D gene uncertain. The CDR3 covers 12 residues. CDR1 is LGHDT and CDR2 is YNNKEL in the germline V gene (reference sequence). Trimming pared 1 base from V and 4 bases from J, leaving 4 bases between. The CDR3 bases are TGTGCCAGCAGCCAAGTAGTAGAGACCCAGTACTTC. Translation gives CASSQVVETQYF.

This clonotype was seen at least ten times. This sequence joins TRBV12-3 or TRBV12-4 and TRBJ2-7, with 7 bases matching TRBD1. This CDR3 is built from 12 residues. V shed 5 bases, J shed 6 bases, and the junction held 4 bases outside the gene matches. The CDR3 region has the DNA TGTGCCAGCAGTCTGACAGGGAGCGAGCAGTACTTC. It codes for CASSLTGSEQYF.

This clonotype was seen ten or more times. The chain uses TRBV7-2 and TRBJ2-2; 10 bases agree with TRBD2. Per the germline V gene, CDR1 is SGHTA and CDR2 is FQGNSA. This CDR3 contains 15 residues. After removal of 3 bases from V and 3 bases from J, the junction contained 1 base not matched to a gene. The CDR3, as DNA: TGTGCCAGCAGCTTTCTAGCGGGAGACACCGGGGAGCTGTTTTTT. Encoded protein: CASSFLAGDTGELFF.

This clonotype was counted many times. This chain connects TRBV19 to TRBJ2-2, with D possibly being TRBD1 (5 bases). CDR1 and CDR2 from the germline V gene are LNHDA and SQIVND (reference sequence). CDR3 size: 15 residues. The V and J ends lost 6 bases and 3 bases respectively, with 14 bases between them. CDR3 nucleotide sequence: TGTGCCAGTAGGTTTCTTGACAGAGACACCGGGGAGCTGTTTTTT. This sequence encodes CASRFLDRDTGELFF. Filled out from reference TRBV19 and TRBJ2-2, the complete variable domain reads DGGITQSPKYLFRKEGQNVTLSCEQNLNHDAMYWYRQDPGQGLRLIYYSQIVNDFQKGDIAEGYSVSREKKESFPLTVTSAQKNPTAFYLCASRFLDRDTGELFFGEGSRLTVL.

This clonotype showed up many times. This chain joins TRBV10-2 and TRBJ2-1; 9 nucleotides agree with TRBD2. Trimming cost V 8 bases and J 9 bases; bases outside gene matches: 5. This CDR3 is 12 amino acids long. Germline assignment: CDR1 WSHSY and CDR2 SAAADI. The CDR3 region is CASGGREGEQFF. CDR3 bases: TGCGCCAGCGGGGGGCGGGAGGGTGAGCAGTTCTTC.

This clonotype was counted ten times or more. The chain joins TRBV4-3 to TRBJ1-2, with D perhaps TRBD1 (5 bases). The CDR3 loop spans 12 amino acids. The germline V and J ends were trimmed by 3 bases and 8 bases, with 10 bases remaining between them. Germline V gene sequence: CDR1 LGHNA, CDR2 YSLEER. The CDR3 bases are TGCGCCAGCAGCCACGACAGAGGCGGCTACACCTTC. Residues: CASSHDRGGYTF.

This clonotype occurred a few times. The CDR3 nucleotides read TGTGCCAGCAGCTTAGGTCAGGGTCTCTACAATGAGCAGTTCTTC. It is translated as CASSLGQGLYNEQFF. The chain couples TRBV7-2 to TRBJ2-1; D might be TRBD1 (5 bases). Between the trimmed V and J ends, which lost 1 base and 3 bases, there was a span of 10 bases. Germline V gives CDR1 SGHTA, CDR2 FQGNSA. The CDR3 sequence is 15 residues long.

This clonotype was counted many times. The chain employs TRBV5-4 and TRBJ2-3; D ambiguous. CDR3 length: 15 amino acids. Germline V gene lookup returns CDR1 SGHNT and CDR2 YYREEE (reference sequence). V gave up 4 bases and J gave up 1 base, with 13 bases separating them. The CDR3 DNA sequence: TGTGCCAGCAGCCACCAACGCGCGGGCACAGATACGCAGTATTTT. Its translation: CASSHQRAGTDTQYF.

This clonotype was counted ten times or more. The CDR3 loop reads CASSYPGELFF. In DNA form, the CDR3 reads TGTGCCAGCAGTTACCCCGGGGAGCTGTTTTTT. The chain employs TRBV6-2 or TRBV6-3 and TRBJ2-2; D not certain. The CDR3 spans 11 residues. Germline V CDR1 and CDR2: MNHEY, SVGEGT. The V gene lost 2 bases and the J gene lost 6 bases, with 1 base spanning the gap.

At least ten counts were recorded for this clonotype. The chain is built from TRBV12-3 or TRBV12-4 and TRBJ2-5, with D perhaps matching TRBD1 (6 bases). V was shortened by 3 bases and J by 6 bases, with 20 bases between the two germline ends. The CDR3 length is 16 residues. DNA of the CDR3: TGTGCCAGCAGTTTTGCCGACAGGAATCACGACCAGACCCAGTACTTC. Translated: CASSFADRNHDQTQYF.

At least ten counts were recorded for this clonotype. J is TRBJ2-2 and V is TRBV7-2; tentatively, D is TRBD2 (6 bases). The CDR3 sequence is 14 residues long. Deletions cut 5 bases from V and 6 bases from J, with 13 bases between. In germline, CDR1 is SGHTA, CDR2 FQGNSA. The CDR3 DNA follows: TGTGCCAGCAGCGCCGGGAGCAAGGCCGGGGAGCTGTTTTTT. Translated: CASSAGSKAGELFF.

This clonotype was detected a few times. This chain connects TRBV5-5 to TRBJ2-7, with 7 bases identical to TRBD2. Per germline, CDR1 SGHKS and CDR2 YYEKEE (reference sequence). CDR3 size: 13 residues. V lost 3 bases to trimming and J lost 7 bases; unmatched junction nucleotides: 7. The CDR3 loop is CASSSRLASEQYF. The DNA of the CDR3 is TGTGCCAGCAGCTCGCGACTAGCTTCGGAGCAGTACTTC.

This clonotype was observed at least ten times. The rearrangement joins TRBV30 to TRBJ2-7; D is unclear. From germline, CDR1 is GTSNPN and CDR2 SVGIG (reference sequence). The CDR3 extends over 12 amino acids. V lost 0 bases and J 1 base, leaving 4 bases between the germline ends. The CDR3 spells CAWSVGSYEQYF. CDR3 coding DNA: TGTGCCTGGAGTGTCGGATCCTACGAGCAGTACTTC.

The table lists this clonotype with many counts. CDR3 sequence: CASSFSLSPYEQYF. The CDR3 region has the DNA TGTGCCAGCAGCTTCAGTCTCTCTCCCTACGAGCAGTACTTC. V gene TRBV6-2 or TRBV6-3 combines with J gene TRBJ2-7; no reliable D call. V lost 6 bases and J lost 2, with 14 bases in between. This CDR3 is built from 14 residues. Germline CDR1 and CDR2: MNHEY and SVGEGT.

This clonotype was recorded at least ten times. The chain combines TRBV5-6 with TRBJ2-7, with TRBD1 matching over 10 bases. The CDR3 is made up of 16 amino acids. V was clipped by 5 bases and J by 3 bases; unmatched bases: 11. The germline V gene encodes CDR1 SGHDT and CDR2 YYEEEE. The CDR3 loop is CASSRTGTGVNYEQYF. DNA of the CDR3: TGTGCCAGCAGTAGAACCGGGACAGGGGTTAACTACGAGCAGTACTTC.

In the case of this clonotype: This may come from a read error, since a much larger clone is one base off. The gene calls are TRBV6-2 or TRBV6-3 and TRBJ2-3, with D uncertain. This CDR3 region has 13 residues. Between the trimmed V and J ends, which lost 2 bases and 0 bases, there was a span of 3 bases. Germline loops: CDR1 MNHEY, CDR2 SVGEGT. The CDR3 coding sequence is TGTGCCAGCAGTTACCGGAGCACAGATACGCAGTATTTT. Translating it yields CASSYRSTDTQYF.

This clonotype has a count of ten or more. The rearrangement joins TRBV7-2 to TRBJ2-2; D not resolved. V was shortened by 1 base and J by 5 bases, with 17 bases between the two germline ends. CDR3 length: 17 residues. The germline gives CDR1 SGHTA, CDR2 FQGNSA. The CDR3 loop reads CASSLVGSRRATGELFF. The CDR3 DNA sequence: TGTGCCAGCAGCTTAGTGGGCTCCCGGAGAGCGACCGGGGAGCTGTTTTTT.